The 6 T cell receptor beta chains below all came from one sample that was sequenced in a study of glioma-infiltrating T cells. TCR alpha and beta CDR3 regions were amplified from RNA using iRepertoire nested multiplex PCR. TCRdb ran MiXCR on the multiplex PCR reads and lists one entry per CDR3 protein. The table records approximately 90,000 distinct CDR3 sequences, about 25% of them present only once. The specimen sequenced was glioma tissue, nonneoplastic brain tissue, or PBMCs (not recorded which). The receptors originated from a human donor with low-grade glioma or glioblastoma, undergoing nonglioma brain surgery, or in good health (not recorded which).

The J gene is TRBJ2-2, the V gene TRBV19; D is unclear. Trimming pared 2 bases from V and 1 base from J, leaving 8 bases between. The CDR3 is made up of 15 amino acids. The germline gives CDR1 LNHDA, CDR2 SQIVND (reference sequence). CDR3 nucleotides: TGTGCCAGTAGTATAACAGTCCTGAACACCGGGGAGCTGTTTTTT. It specifies CASSITVLNTGELFF.

This clonotype has at least ten counts. V is TRBV18 and J is TRBJ2-3; weak D call: TRBD2 (6 bases). The V and J ends lost 1 base and 0 bases respectively, with 14 bases between them. CDR1 is KGHSH, CDR2 LQKENI, per germline. The CDR3 has 17 residues. The CDR3 nucleotides read TGTGCCAGCTCACCACTTCGCGGCGGGGCTAGCACAGATACGCAGTATTTT. This gives the protein CASSPLRGGASTDTQYF. Using reference TRBV18 and TRBJ2-3 for the parts outside the CDR3, the full variable domain is NAGVMQNPRHLVRRRGQEARLRCSPMKGHSHVYWYRQLPEEGLKFMVYLQKENIIDESGMPKERFSAEFPKEGPSILRIQQVVRGDSAAYFCASSPLRGGASTDTQYFGPGTRLTVL.

This clonotype occurred many times. V gene TRBV7-9 combines with J gene TRBJ1-2; D gene ambiguous. CDR1 is SEHNR and CDR2 is FQNEAQ in the germline V gene (reference sequence). Trimming left V 2 bases short and J 4 bases short, with 11 bases between. This CDR3 region has 14 residues. The DNA for the CDR3 is TGTGCCAGCAGCTTAACCGGGCGGTCCTATGGCTACACCTTC. Protein product: CASSLTGRSYGYTF.

Here the CDR3 DNA reads TGTGCCAGCAGTTCCCAGGGGGCCGCAAATCAACTCCAGCATTTT. Its protein product is CASSSQGAANQLQHF. V is TRBV2 and J is TRBJ1-5; TRBD1 aligns across 8 bases. The CDR3 runs to 15 residues. J lost 12 bases, V lost 5 bases, and 15 bases had no gene match. Per the germline V gene, CDR1 is SNHLY and CDR2 is FYNNEI.

The table lists this clonotype with many counts. The chain combines TRBV6-2 or TRBV6-3 with TRBJ2-1, with TRBD1 matching 7 bases. V lost 7 bases, J lost 2 bases, and 11 bases stayed unmatched. This CDR3 contains 16 residues. CDR1 is MNHEY, CDR2 SVGEGT, per germline. CDR3 bases: TGTGCCAGCACCTACTCAGGGGGAGAAACCTACAATGAGCAGTTCTTC. Its protein product is CASTYSGGETYNEQFF.

V usage is TRBV7-9 and J usage is TRBJ1-6; 8 bases are a match to TRBD1. V gave up 4 bases and J gave up 8 bases; unmatched junction bases: 7. The CDR3 length is 15 residues. CDR1 and CDR2 (germline): SEHNR, FQNEAQ (reference sequence). The DNA for the CDR3 is TGTGCCAGCAGCTCCCGACAGGGGCAGTATTCACCCCTCCACTTT. It encodes CASSSRQGQYSPLHF. The entire variable domain, with the rest obtained from reference TRBV7-9 and TRBJ1-6, is as follows: DTGVSQNPRHKITKRGQNVTFRCDPISEHNRLYWYRQTLGQGPEFLTYFQNEAQLEKSRLLSDRFSAERPKGSFSTLEIQRTEQGDSAMYLCASSSRQGQYSPLHFGNGTRLTVT.